This is a list of T cell receptor beta chains from one sample in a study of T cells in Graves' hyperthyroidism and ophthalmopathy. TCRdb re-called the multiplex PCR reads through MiXCR, storing one row per CDR3 protein. The table shows 250,000 or so distinct CDR3 sequences, with 13% to 15% occurring only once. Sample: blood. The receptors here all came from a woman between 35 and 50 years old with Graves' hyperthyroidism that later progressed to Graves' ophthalmopathy. CDR3s include the opening cysteine and the closing phenylalanine or tryptophan. D genes are given only for firm matches. A clone size is listed for some rows: how often the clone was seen (once, few, many), or a class if it is expanded.

V gene,clone size,J gene,D gene,CDR3 protein,CDR3 DNA
TRBV20-1,many,TRBJ2-1,TRBD2,CSASFPGLAGVDEQFF,TGCAGTGCTAGCTTCCCGGGACTAGCGGGAGTCGATGAGCAGTTCTTC
TRBV4-1,few,TRBJ1-5,-,CASSPSAGLNQPQHF,TGCGCCAGCAGCCCTTCCGCGGGATTAAATCAGCCCCAGCATTTT
TRBV5-4,many,TRBJ1-5,TRBD1,CASSWDRGQPQHF,TGTGCCAGCAGCTGGGACAGGGGCCAGCCCCAGCATTTT
TRBV19,-,TRBJ1-4,-,CASRTQGNVEKLFF,TGTGCCAGTAGGACTCAGGGGAATGTTGAAAAACTGTTTTTT
TRBV3-1,-,TRBJ2-5,-,CASSDRSGAETQYF,TGTGCCAGCAGTGATCGCTCGGGGGCGGAGACCCAGTACTTC
TRBV6-1,many,TRBJ2-1,-,CASSLSGVPQQFF,TGTGCCAGCAGCCTCTCAGGCGTTCCTCAGCAGTTCTTC
TRBV7-6,many,TRBJ2-1,TRBD2,CASSLGLTGTSNENEQFF,TGTGCCAGCAGCTTAGGCCTGACCGGGACTAGCAATGAAAATGAGCAGTTCTTC
TRBV5-1,many,TRBJ2-5,-,CASSYSGNQETQYF,TGCGCCAGCAGCTACAGTGGAAACCAAGAGACCCAGTACTTC
TRBV2,many,TRBJ1-2,-,CASSRISAGGYTF,TGTGCCAGCAGCAGGATCTCGGCTGGTGGCTACACCTTC
TRBV5-1,many,TRBJ1-2,-,CASRTDQASYGYTF,TGCGCCAGCAGAACCGACCAGGCTTCCTATGGCTACACCTTC
TRBV11-2,once,TRBJ2-1,TRBD2,CASSRLAGNGNEQFF,TGTGCCAGCAGCCGACTAGCGGGAAACGGCAATGAGCAGTTCTTC
TRBV28,-,TRBJ1-6,-,CASSPGGGRGNSPLHF,TGTGCCAGCAGCCCGGGGGGGGGAAGAGGAAATTCACCCCTCCACTTT
TRBV10-3,many,TRBJ2-2,TRBD2,CAISELPGLASTGELFF,TGTGCCATCAGTGAGTTGCCGGGACTAGCGAGCACCGGGGAGCTGTTTTTT